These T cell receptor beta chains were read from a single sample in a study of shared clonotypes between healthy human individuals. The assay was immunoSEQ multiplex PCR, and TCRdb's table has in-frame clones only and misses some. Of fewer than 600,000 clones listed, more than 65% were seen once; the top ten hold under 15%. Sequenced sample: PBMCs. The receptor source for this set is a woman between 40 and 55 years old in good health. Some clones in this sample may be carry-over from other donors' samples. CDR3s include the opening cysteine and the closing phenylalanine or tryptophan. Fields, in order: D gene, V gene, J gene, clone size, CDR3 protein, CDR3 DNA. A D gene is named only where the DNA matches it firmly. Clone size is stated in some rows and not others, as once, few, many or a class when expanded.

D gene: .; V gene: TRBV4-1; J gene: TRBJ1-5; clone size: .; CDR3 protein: CASSQSATVDQPQHF; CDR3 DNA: TGCGCCAGCAGCCAATCGGCGACAGTCGATCAGCCCCAGCATTTT
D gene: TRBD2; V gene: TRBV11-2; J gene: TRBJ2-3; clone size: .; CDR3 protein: CASSMTSGRGDTQYF; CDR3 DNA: TGTGCCAGCAGCATGACTAGCGGGAGGGGAGATACGCAGTATTTT
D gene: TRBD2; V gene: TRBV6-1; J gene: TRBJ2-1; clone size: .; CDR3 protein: CASSELAGVGNEQFF; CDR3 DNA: TGTGCCAGCAGTGAACTAGCGGGAGTAGGTAATGAGCAGTTCTTC
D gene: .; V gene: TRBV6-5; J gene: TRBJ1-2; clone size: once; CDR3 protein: CASSRDKNYGYTF; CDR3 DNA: TGTGCCAGCAGTCGCGACAAGAACTATGGCTACACCTTC
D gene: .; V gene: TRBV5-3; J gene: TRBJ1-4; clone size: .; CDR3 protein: CASSPLVATNEKLFF; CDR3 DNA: TGTGCCAGCAGCCCCCTGGTCGCAACTAATGAAAAACTGTTTTTT
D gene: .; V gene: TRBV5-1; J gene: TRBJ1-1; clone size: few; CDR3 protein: CASRDGQPGTEAFF; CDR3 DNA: TGCGCCAGCAGGGACGGACAACCGGGGACTGAAGCTTTCTTT
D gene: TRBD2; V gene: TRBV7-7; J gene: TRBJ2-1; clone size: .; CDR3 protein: CASSPRLAGGYSSYNEQFF; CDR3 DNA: TGTGCTAGCAGCCCCCGGCTAGCGGGAGGCTACAGCTCCTACAATGAGCAGTTCTTC
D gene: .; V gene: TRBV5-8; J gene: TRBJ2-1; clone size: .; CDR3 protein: CASSLDGRRQNYNEQFF; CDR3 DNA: TGTGCCAGCAGCTTGGATGGTAGGAGACAAAACTACAATGAGCAGTTCTTC
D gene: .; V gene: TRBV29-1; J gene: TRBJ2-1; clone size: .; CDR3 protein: CSVDTAYNEQFF; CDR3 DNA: TGCAGCGTTGACACAGCTTACAATGAGCAGTTCTTC
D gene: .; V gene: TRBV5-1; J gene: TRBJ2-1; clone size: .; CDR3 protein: CASSLGGYNEQFF; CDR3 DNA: TGCGCCAGCAGCTTAGGCGGCTACAATGAGCAGTTCTTC
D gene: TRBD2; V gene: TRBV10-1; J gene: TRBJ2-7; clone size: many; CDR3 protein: CASSESTQEAGVHEQYF; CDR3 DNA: TGCGCCAGCAGTGAGTCGACTCAGGAAGCGGGAGTCCACGAGCAGTACTTC
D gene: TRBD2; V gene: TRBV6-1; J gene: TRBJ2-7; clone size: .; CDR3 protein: CASSDTGLASYEQYF; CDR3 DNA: TGTGCCAGCAGTGATACCGGACTAGCCTCCTACGAGCAGTACTTC
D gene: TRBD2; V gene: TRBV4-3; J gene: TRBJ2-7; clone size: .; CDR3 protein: CASSQAASGRYYYEQYF; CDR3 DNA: TGCGCCAGCAGCCAAGCCGCTAGCGGGAGGTACTACTACGAGCAGTACTTC
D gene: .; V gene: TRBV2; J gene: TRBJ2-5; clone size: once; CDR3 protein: CASSGERGETQYF; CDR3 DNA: TGTGCCAGCAGTGGGGAGAGAGGAGAGACCCAGTACTTC
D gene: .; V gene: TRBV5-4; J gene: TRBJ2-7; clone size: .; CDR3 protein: CASSPDWAREQYF; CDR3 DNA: TGTGCCAGCAGCCCTGACTGGGCCCGCGAGCAGTACTTC
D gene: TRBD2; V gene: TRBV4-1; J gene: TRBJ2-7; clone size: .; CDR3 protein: CASSQGLAGRPYEQYF; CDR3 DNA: TGCGCCAGCAGCCAAGGACTAGCGGGACGACCCTACGAGCAGTACTTC
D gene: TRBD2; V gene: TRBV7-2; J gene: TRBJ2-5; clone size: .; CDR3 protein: CASSQRREETQYF; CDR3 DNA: TGTGCCAGCAGCCAAAGGCGGGAGGAGACCCAGTACTTC
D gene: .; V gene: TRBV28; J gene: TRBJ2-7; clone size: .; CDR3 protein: CASSFVLAPSSTYEQYF; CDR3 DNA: TGTGCCAGCAGTTTTGTCTTGGCTCCTTCATCGACCTACGAGCAGTACTTC
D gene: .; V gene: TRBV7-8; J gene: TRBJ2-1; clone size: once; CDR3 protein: CASSAGGQYSYNEQFF; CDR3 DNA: TGTGCCAGCAGCGCGGGGGGACAGTACTCCTACAATGAGCAGTTCTTC
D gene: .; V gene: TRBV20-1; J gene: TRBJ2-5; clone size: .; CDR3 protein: CSARGRETQYF; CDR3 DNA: TGCAGTGCTAGAGGACGGGAGACCCAGTACTTC
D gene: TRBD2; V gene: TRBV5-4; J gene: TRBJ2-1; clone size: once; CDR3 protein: CASSLGSPGGGNEQFF; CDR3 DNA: TGTGCCAGCAGCTTGGGTAGTCCGGGAGGGGGAAATGAGCAGTTCTTC
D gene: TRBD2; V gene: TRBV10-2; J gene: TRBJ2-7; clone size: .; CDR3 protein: CASSSLKGLVIHEQYF; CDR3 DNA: TGCGCCAGCAGTTCGCTTAAGGGACTAGTGATCCACGAGCAGTACTTC
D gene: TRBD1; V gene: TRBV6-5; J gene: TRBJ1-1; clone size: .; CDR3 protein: CASSYSTGVNTEAFF; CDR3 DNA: TGTGCCAGCAGTTACTCGACAGGGGTGAACACTGAAGCTTTCTTT
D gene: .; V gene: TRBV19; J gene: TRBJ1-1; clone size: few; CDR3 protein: CASSIWGDTEAFF; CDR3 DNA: TGTGCCAGTAGTATATGGGGGGACACTGAAGCTTTCTTT
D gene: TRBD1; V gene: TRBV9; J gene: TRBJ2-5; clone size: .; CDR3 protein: CASSVGTGFGETQYF; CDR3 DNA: TGTGCCAGCAGCGTAGGGACAGGGTTTGGTGAGACCCAGTACTTC
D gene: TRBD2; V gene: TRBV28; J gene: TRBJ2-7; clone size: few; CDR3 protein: CASSRTRTSGNYEQYF; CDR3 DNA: TGTGCCAGCAGCCGTACTCGGACTAGCGGGAACTACGAGCAGTACTTC
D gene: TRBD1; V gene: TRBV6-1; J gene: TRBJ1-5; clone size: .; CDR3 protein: CASSDKDRANQPQHF; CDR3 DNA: TGTGCCAGCAGCGACAAGGACAGGGCGAATCAGCCCCAGCATTTT
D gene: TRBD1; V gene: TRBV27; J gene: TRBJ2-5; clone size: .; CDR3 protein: CASSWTGMGTQYF; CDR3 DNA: TGTGCCAGCAGTTGGACAGGGATGGGGACCCAGTACTTC
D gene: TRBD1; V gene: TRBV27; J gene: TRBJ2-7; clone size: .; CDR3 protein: CASSTGQGVYEQYF; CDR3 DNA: TGTGCCAGCAGTACGGGACAGGGGGTTTACGAGCAGTACTTC
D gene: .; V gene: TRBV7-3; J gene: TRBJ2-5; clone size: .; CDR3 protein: CASSLNQASPQETQYF; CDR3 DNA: TGTGCCAGCAGCTTAAACCAGGCTTCCCCTCAAGAGACCCAGTACTTC
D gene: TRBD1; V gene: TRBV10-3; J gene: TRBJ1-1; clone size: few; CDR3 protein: CAISRKTGTGEAFF; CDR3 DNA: TGTGCCATCAGCCGAAAGACAGGGACAGGGGAAGCTTTCTTT
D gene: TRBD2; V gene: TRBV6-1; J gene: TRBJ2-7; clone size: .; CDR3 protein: CASETSGRIHEQYF; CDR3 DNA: TGTGCCAGCGAGACTAGCGGGAGAATCCACGAGCAGTACTTC
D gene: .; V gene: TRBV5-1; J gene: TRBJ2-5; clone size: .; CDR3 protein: CASSTGTGAQETQYF; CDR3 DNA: TGCGCCAGCAGCACTGGGACGGGAGCACAAGAGACCCAGTACTTC
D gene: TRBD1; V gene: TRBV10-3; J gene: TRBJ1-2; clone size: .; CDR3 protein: CAISTTGGGGYGYTF; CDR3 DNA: TGTGCCATCAGTACCACAGGGGGCGGCGGGTATGGCTACACCTTC
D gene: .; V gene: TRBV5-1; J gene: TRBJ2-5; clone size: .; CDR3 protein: CASSLERGGAQETQYF; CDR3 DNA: TGCGCCAGCAGCTTGGAACGAGGGGGGGCTCAAGAGACCCAGTACTTC
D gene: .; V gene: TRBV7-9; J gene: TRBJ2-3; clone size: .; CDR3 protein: CASSRTGTSPVTQYF; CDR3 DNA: TGTGCCAGCAGCCGTACGGGGACTTCCCCTGTTACGCAGTATTTT
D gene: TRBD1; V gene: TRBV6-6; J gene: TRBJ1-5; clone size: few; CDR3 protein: CASSYGQGSNQPQHF; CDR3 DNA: TGTGCCAGCAGCTACGGACAGGGTAGCAATCAGCCCCAGCATTTT